One and the same sample provided the 9 T cell receptor beta chains below, sequenced in a study of blood T cells in healthy people across ages. A J-beta primer mix and a sample-barcoded 5' primer were used in a second PCR of roughly 6 to 11 cycles. MiXCR, run by TCRdb on the 5' RACE reads, gives a single entry per CDR3 protein. The repertoire holds approximately 940,000 distinct CDR3 sequences, with 45% to 50% as singletons. The specimen sequenced was blood. Receptors were obtained from a man younger than 40 in good health.

This chain links TRBV4-1 with TRBJ1-5; TRBD1 might be the D (5 bases). Trimming cost V 0 bases and J 2 bases, with 8 bases left between them. CDR1 MGHRA and CDR2 YSYEKL come from the germline V gene. The length of the CDR3 is 15 residues. CDR3 residues: CASSQETVGNQPQHF. CDR3 nucleotide sequence: TGCGCCAGCAGCCAAGAGACAGTAGGCAATCAGCCCCAGCATTTT.

J is TRBJ2-5 and V is TRBV28; 11 positions match TRBD2. The trim removed 5 bases at V and 4 bases at J, leaving 6 bases unmatched. The CDR3 is 15 residues long. CDR1 is MDHEN, CDR2 SYDVKM, per germline. DNA for the CDR3: TGTGCCAGCAGTCATAGCGGGGGGGCCGTAGAGACCCAGTACTTC. It codes for CASSHSGGAVETQYF.

This clonotype turned up a few times. This chain connects TRBV4-1 to TRBJ2-5; possibly TRBD1 or TRBD2 for D (5 bases each). Germline assignment: CDR1 MGHRA and CDR2 YSYEKL. This CDR3 comprises 15 residues. Trimming cost V 4 bases and J 11 bases, with 23 bases left between them. The CDR3 reads CASSLGESPYNEQYF. The CDR3 bases are TGCGCCAGCAGCCTAGGGGAGAGTCCTTACAATGAGCAGTACTTC.

The CDR3 loop reads CASSSVAGPQETQYF. CDR3 in DNA: TGTGCCAGCAGTTCGGTAGCGGGGCCCCAAGAGACCCAGTACTTC. The chain couples TRBV6-2 or TRBV6-3 to TRBJ2-5, with TRBD2 identical over 8 bases. With 4 bases clipped from V and 1 base from J, the junction kept 5 bases outside the gene matches. Germline V gene sequence: CDR1 MNHEY, CDR2 SVGEGT. This CDR3 is 15 amino acids long.

Concerning this clonotype: One end of the junction does not line up with germline, which may come from a read error. The chain employs TRBV20-1 and TRBJ2-7; maybe TRBD1 (5 bases). CDR3 size: 14 residues. From germline, CDR1 is DFQATT and CDR2 SNEGSKA (reference sequence). CDR3 in amino acids: CSARAAGKSCEQYF. The CDR3 nucleotides read TGCAGTGCTAGAGCGGCAGGGAAGTCCTGCGAGCAGTACTTC.

V is TRBV11-2 and J is TRBJ1-2, with D uncertain. V lost 6 bases to trimming and J lost 4 bases, with 18 bases between them. This CDR3 contains 15 residues. CDR1 is SGHAT, CDR2 FQNNGV, per germline. In DNA, the CDR3 is TGTGCCAGCAGTGACCCTGACGGAAACCTCTATGGCTACACCTTC. Encoded protein: CASSDPDGNLYGYTF.

This chain joins TRBV5-1 and TRBJ1-1; TRBD1 might be the D (5 bases). Germline assignment: CDR1 SGHRS and CDR2 YFSETQ. CDR3 length: 16 amino acids. The V end lost 0 bases, the J end lost 4 bases, and 16 bases lay between the germline ends. The CDR3 here is CASSLGGEAYPTEAFF. As DNA, the CDR3 is TGCGCCAGCAGCTTGGGGGGGGAAGCATATCCCACTGAAGCTTTCTTT.

This chain links TRBV30 with TRBJ2-7, with D unclear. There are 12 residues in the CDR3. The V gene's germline CDR1 is GTSNPN and CDR2 SVGIG (reference sequence). V was cut by 2 bases and J by 0 bases, with 5 bases left in between. The CDR3 sequence is CAWSMSSYEQYF. The CDR3 DNA follows: TGTGCCTGGAGTATGAGCTCCTACGAGCAGTACTTC.

A few counts support this clonotype. This CDR3 is CSLGRTGGSDTQYF. The CDR3 DNA reads TGCAGCTTGGGGAGGACAGGGGGTTCTGATACGCAGTATTTT. V is TRBV29-1 and J is TRBJ2-3; 10 bases are shared with TRBD1. Germline trimming cut 8 bases from V and 6 bases from J; bases unmatched to any gene: 11. The CDR3 consists of 14 residues. CDR1 and CDR2 (germline): SQVTM, ANQGSEA.